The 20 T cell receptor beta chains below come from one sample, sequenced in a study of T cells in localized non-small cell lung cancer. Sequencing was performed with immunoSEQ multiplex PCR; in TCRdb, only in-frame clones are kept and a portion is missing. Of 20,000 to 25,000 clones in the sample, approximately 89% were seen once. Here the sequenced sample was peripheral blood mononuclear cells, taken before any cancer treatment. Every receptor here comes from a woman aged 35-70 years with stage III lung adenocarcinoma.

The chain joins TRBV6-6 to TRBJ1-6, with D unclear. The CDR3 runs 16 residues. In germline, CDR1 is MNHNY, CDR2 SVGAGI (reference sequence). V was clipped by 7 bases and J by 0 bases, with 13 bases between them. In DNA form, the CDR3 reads TGTGCCAGCAAAGCGGACCTGAGCTCCTATAATTCACCCCTCCACTTT. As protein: CASKADLSSYNSPLHF.

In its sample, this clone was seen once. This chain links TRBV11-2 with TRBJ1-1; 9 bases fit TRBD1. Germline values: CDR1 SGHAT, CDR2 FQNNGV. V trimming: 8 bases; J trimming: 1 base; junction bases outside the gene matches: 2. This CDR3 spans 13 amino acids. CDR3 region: CASRTGENTEAFF. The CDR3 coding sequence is TGTGCCAGCCGGACAGGGGAGAACACTGAAGCTTTCTTT.

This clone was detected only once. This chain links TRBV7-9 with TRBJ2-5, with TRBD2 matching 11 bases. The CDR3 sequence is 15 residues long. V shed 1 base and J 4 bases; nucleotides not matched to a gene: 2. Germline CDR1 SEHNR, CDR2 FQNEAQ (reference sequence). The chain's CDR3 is CASSLGLAGTETQYF. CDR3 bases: TGTGCCAGCAGCTTAGGACTAGCGGGGACAGAGACCCAGTACTTC.

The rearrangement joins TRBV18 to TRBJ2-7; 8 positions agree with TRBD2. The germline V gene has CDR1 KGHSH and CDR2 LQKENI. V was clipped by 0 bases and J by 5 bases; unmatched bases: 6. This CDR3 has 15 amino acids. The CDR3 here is CASSPPRGGNDEQYF. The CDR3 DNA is TGTGCCAGCTCACCACCACGGGGGGGCAACGACGAGCAGTACTTC.

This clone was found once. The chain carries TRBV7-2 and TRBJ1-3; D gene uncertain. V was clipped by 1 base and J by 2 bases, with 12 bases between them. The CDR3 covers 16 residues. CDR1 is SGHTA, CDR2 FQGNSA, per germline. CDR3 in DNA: TGTGCCAGCAGCTTAGAAGGAGGCCTTACTGGAAACACCATATATTTT. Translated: CASSLEGGLTGNTIYF.

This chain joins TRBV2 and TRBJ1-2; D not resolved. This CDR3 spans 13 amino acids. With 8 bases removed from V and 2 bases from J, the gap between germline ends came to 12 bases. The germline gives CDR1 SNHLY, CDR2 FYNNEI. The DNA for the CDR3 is TGTGCCAGCGGGCGGGGAGGGAACTATGGCTACACCTTC. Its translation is CASGRGGNYGYTF.

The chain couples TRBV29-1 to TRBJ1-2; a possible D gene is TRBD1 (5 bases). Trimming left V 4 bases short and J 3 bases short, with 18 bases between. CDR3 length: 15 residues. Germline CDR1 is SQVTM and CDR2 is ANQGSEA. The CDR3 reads CSVVGTDTAYYGYTF. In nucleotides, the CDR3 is TGCAGCGTTGTAGGGACCGATACGGCTTACTATGGCTACACCTTC.

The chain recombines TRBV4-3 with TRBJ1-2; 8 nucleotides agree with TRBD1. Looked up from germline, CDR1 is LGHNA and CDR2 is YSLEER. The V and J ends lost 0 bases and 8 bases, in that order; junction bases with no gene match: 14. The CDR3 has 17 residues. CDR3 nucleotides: TGCGCCAGCAGCCAAGATGGGGGGACAGGCGGAGGCTGGGGCTACACCTTC. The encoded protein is CASSQDGGTGGGWGYTF.

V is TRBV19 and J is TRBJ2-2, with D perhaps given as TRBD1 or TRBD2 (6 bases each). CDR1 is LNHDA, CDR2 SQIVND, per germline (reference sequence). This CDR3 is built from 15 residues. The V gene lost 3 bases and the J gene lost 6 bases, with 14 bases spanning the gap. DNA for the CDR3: TGTGCCAGTAGTATCCAGGGGAGGTTGGCCGGGGAGCTGTTTTTT. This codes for CASSIQGRLAGELFF.

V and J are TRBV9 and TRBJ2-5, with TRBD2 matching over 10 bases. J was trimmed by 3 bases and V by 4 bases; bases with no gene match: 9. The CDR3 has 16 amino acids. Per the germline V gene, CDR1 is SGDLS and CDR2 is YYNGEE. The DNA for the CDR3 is TGTGCCAGCAGCCCGGCGCTAGCGGGGGTCAAAGAGACCCAGTACTTC. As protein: CASSPALAGVKETQYF.

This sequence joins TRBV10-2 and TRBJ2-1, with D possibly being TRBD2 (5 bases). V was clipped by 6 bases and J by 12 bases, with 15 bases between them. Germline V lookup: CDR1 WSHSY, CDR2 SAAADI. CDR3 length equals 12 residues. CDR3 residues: CASSVYGVGQFF. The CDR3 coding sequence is TGCGCCAGCAGCGTTTACGGGGTTGGGCAGTTCTTC.

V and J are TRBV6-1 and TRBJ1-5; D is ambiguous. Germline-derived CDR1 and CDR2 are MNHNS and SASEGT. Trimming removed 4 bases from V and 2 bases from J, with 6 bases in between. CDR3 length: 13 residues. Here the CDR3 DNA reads TGTGCCAGCAGTGCAGGTCGCAATCAGCCCCAGCATTTT. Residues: CASSAGRNQPQHF.

CDR3 loop: CASSHVAAPGTEAFF. The CDR3 nucleotides read TGCGCCAGCAGCCATGTTGCGGCACCGGGGACTGAAGCTTTCTTT. The rearrangement uses TRBV4-3 and TRBJ1-1; D is undetermined. Germline V gene sequence: CDR1 LGHNA, CDR2 YSLEER. V lost 3 bases, J lost 5 bases, and 16 bases lay in between. This CDR3 comprises 15 residues.

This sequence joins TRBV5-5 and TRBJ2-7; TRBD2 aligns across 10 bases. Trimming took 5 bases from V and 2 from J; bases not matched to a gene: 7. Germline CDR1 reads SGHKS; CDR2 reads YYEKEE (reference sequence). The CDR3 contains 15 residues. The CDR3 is CASSIGLAVPYEQYF. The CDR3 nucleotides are TGTGCCAGCAGTATTGGACTAGCGGTACCCTACGAGCAGTACTTC.

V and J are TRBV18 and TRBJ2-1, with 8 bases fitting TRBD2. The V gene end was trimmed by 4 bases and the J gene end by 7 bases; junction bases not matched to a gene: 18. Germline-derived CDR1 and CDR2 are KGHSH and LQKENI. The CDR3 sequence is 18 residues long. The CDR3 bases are TGTGCCAGCTCACTTGTTACTAGCGGAGCGGGAGCCAGGAATGAGCAGTTCTTC. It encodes CASSLVTSGAGARNEQFF.

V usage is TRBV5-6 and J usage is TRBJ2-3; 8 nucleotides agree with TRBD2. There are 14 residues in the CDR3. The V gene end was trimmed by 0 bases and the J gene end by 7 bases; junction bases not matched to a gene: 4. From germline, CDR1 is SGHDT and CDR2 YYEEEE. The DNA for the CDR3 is TGTGCCAGCAGCTTGGTCGGGGGGGCAAATACGCAGTATTTT. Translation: CASSLVGGANTQYF.

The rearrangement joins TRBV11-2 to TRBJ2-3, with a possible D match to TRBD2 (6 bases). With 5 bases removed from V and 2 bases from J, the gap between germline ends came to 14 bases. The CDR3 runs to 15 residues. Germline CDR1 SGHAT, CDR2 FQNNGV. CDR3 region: CASSPTDYHTDTQYF. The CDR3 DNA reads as TGTGCCAGCAGCCCGACGGACTACCACACAGATACGCAGTATTTT.

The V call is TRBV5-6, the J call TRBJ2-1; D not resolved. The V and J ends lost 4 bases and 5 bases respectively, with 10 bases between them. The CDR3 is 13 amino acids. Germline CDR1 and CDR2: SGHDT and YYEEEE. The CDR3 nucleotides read TGTGCCAGCAGCCCCGGGTTAGACAATGAGCAGTTCTTC. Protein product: CASSPGLDNEQFF.

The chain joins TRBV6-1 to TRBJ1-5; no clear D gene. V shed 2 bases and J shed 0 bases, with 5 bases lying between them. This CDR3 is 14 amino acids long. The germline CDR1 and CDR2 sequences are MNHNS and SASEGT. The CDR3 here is CASSENYSNQPQHF. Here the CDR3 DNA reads TGTGCCAGCAGTGAAAATTATAGCAATCAGCCCCAGCATTTT.

CDR3 DNA sequence: TGTGCCAGCTTCACCCGGGACAGGGCCCATGAGCAGTTCTTC. Amino acids: CASFTRDRAHEQFF. The genes are TRBV28 and TRBJ2-1; 9 nucleotides line up with TRBD1. The J segment lost 8 bases and the V segment lost 8 bases, leaving 10 bases of the junction unmatched. The CDR3 is 14 residues long. CDR1 MDHEN and CDR2 SYDVKM come from the germline V gene.